These T cell receptor beta chains were read from a single sample in a study of shared clonotypes between healthy human individuals. Repertoires were generated with immunoSEQ multiplex PCR, while TCRdb's copy carries only in-frame clones and drops some. The sample lists hundreds of thousands of clones; 95% were seen once. The specimen was naive CD8+ T cells sorted from blood. These receptors all come from a woman aged 25 to 45 in good health. CDR3s include the opening cysteine and the closing phenylalanine or tryptophan. The D gene is left open where the match is weak. Only some rows state a clone size, as once, few, many or a class for expanded clones.

j_call: TRBJ2-1
v_call: TRBV20-1
clone_size: -
d_call: -
cdr3_aa: CVEYPKVGQFF
cdr3_nt: TGCGTCGAATATCCGAAGGTGGGGCAGTTCTTC

j_call: TRBJ1-5
v_call: TRBV19
clone_size: -
d_call: TRBD1
cdr3_aa: CASSMDRIGGQPQHF
cdr3_nt: TGTGCCAGTAGTATGGACAGGATCGGTGGTCAGCCCCAGCATTTT

j_call: TRBJ2-5
v_call: TRBV28
clone_size: once
d_call: -
cdr3_aa: CASSRDRSRRQETQYF
cdr3_nt: TGTGCCAGCAGCCGCGACAGGTCTCGACGACAAGAGACCCAGTACTTC

j_call: TRBJ2-7
v_call: TRBV27
clone_size: -
d_call: TRBD2
cdr3_aa: CASRRTSGYEQYF
cdr3_nt: TGTGCCAGCCGCCGGACTAGCGGGTACGAGCAGTACTTC

j_call: TRBJ1-2
v_call: TRBV27
clone_size: -
d_call: TRBD1
cdr3_aa: CASSGTGGNYGYTF
cdr3_nt: TGTGCCAGCAGTGGGACAGGGGGAAACTATGGCTACACCTTC

j_call: TRBJ2-2
v_call: TRBV2
clone_size: -
d_call: -
cdr3_aa: CASSEYQGTTGELFF
cdr3_nt: TGTGCCAGCAGTGAATACCAGGGGACCACCGGGGAGCTGTTTTTT

j_call: TRBJ2-3
v_call: TRBV7-9
clone_size: once
d_call: -
cdr3_aa: CASSRRKTGQGTDTQYF
cdr3_nt: TGTGCCAGCAGCCGCCGAAAAACGGGCCAGGGCACAGATACGCAGTATTTT

j_call: TRBJ2-7
v_call: TRBV14
clone_size: -
d_call: TRBD2
cdr3_aa: CASSSELAGYEQYF
cdr3_nt: TGTGCCAGCAGCTCGGAACTAGCGGGCTACGAGCAGTACTTC

j_call: TRBJ1-4
v_call: TRBV27
clone_size: -
d_call: -
cdr3_aa: CASSLIPGASEKLFF
cdr3_nt: TGTGCCAGCAGTTTAATTCCGGGGGCTAGTGAAAAACTGTTTTTT

j_call: TRBJ2-5
v_call: TRBV13
clone_size: -
d_call: -
cdr3_aa: CASSQGRVGTQYF
cdr3_nt: TGTGCCAGCAGCCAAGGGAGAGTTGGGACCCAGTACTTC

j_call: TRBJ2-1
v_call: TRBV20-1
clone_size: -
d_call: -
cdr3_aa: CSASSANEQFF
cdr3_nt: TGCAGTGCTAGTAGCGCCAATGAGCAGTTCTTC

j_call: TRBJ2-7
v_call: TRBV4-2
clone_size: -
d_call: -
cdr3_aa: CASSLGTEPYEQYF
cdr3_nt: TGTGCCAGCAGCCTAGGGACCGAACCCTACGAGCAGTACTTC

j_call: TRBJ2-7
v_call: TRBV7-9
clone_size: -
d_call: -
cdr3_aa: CASSLLLVGLGPNYEQYF
cdr3_nt: TGTGCCAGCAGCTTACTTCTCGTTGGTCTGGGACCAAACTACGAGCAGTACTTC

j_call: TRBJ1-4
v_call: TRBV27
clone_size: -
d_call: -
cdr3_aa: CASSFRTAEEKLFF
cdr3_nt: TGTGCCAGCAGTTTTCGGACTGCGGAGGAAAAACTGTTTTTT

j_call: TRBJ2-7
v_call: TRBV2
clone_size: -
d_call: TRBD1
cdr3_aa: CASTYPGGSPGEQYF
cdr3_nt: TGTGCCAGCACCTACCCAGGGGGTTCCCCGGGAGAGCAGTACTTC

j_call: TRBJ2-5
v_call: TRBV13
clone_size: -
d_call: TRBD2
cdr3_aa: CASSPFGSSGRRETQYF
cdr3_nt: TGTGCCAGCAGCCCTTTTGGTAGTAGCGGGAGACGGGAGACCCAGTACTTC

j_call: TRBJ1-4
v_call: TRBV6-5
clone_size: -
d_call: -
cdr3_aa: CASMEDSNEKLFF
cdr3_nt: TGTGCCAGCATGGAAGACTCTAATGAAAAACTGTTTTTT

j_call: TRBJ1-5
v_call: TRBV7-9
clone_size: -
d_call: -
cdr3_aa: CASSFTGGSNQPQHF
cdr3_nt: TGTGCCAGCAGCTTTACCGGGGGTAGCAATCAGCCCCAGCATTTT

j_call: TRBJ2-7
v_call: TRBV9
clone_size: -
d_call: -
cdr3_aa: CASSVSTSSYEQYF
cdr3_nt: TGTGCCAGCAGCGTAAGTACATCCTCCTACGAGCAGTACTTC

j_call: TRBJ2-7
v_call: TRBV5-6
clone_size: -
d_call: -
cdr3_aa: CASETGSSYEQYF
cdr3_nt: TGTGCCAGCGAAACAGGGAGCTCCTACGAGCAGTACTTC

j_call: TRBJ2-3
v_call: TRBV19
clone_size: -
d_call: TRBD2
cdr3_aa: CASSPGGTITDTQYF
cdr3_nt: TGTGCCAGTAGTCCGGGAGGCACTATCACAGATACGCAGTATTTT

j_call: TRBJ1-1
v_call: TRBV28
clone_size: -
d_call: -
cdr3_aa: CASSLGGVTEAFF
cdr3_nt: TGTGCCAGCAGCCTGGGGGGGGTTACTGAAGCTTTCTTT

j_call: TRBJ2-7
v_call: TRBV11-2
clone_size: -
d_call: -
cdr3_aa: CASSPRNRDEQYF
cdr3_nt: TGTGCCAGCAGCCCCAGAAACAGGGACGAGCAGTACTTC

j_call: TRBJ2-7
v_call: TRBV5-1
clone_size: -
d_call: TRBD2
cdr3_aa: CASSLAGRSHEQYF
cdr3_nt: TGCGCCAGCAGCTTGGCCGGGAGGAGCCACGAGCAGTACTTC

j_call: TRBJ1-2
v_call: TRBV16
clone_size: -
d_call: -
cdr3_aa: CASSQFEAGPNYGYTF
cdr3_nt: TGTGCCAGCAGCCAATTTGAGGCGGGGCCAAACTATGGCTACACCTTC

j_call: TRBJ1-1
v_call: TRBV2
clone_size: -
d_call: TRBD1
cdr3_aa: CASEKGQVNTEAFF
cdr3_nt: TGTGCCAGCGAAAAAGGACAGGTGAACACTGAAGCTTTCTTT

j_call: TRBJ1-2
v_call: TRBV6-1
clone_size: -
d_call: -
cdr3_aa: CAIVPGRDGYTF
cdr3_nt: TGTGCCATCGTCCCAGGGAGGGATGGCTACACCTTC

j_call: TRBJ1-1
v_call: TRBV28
clone_size: -
d_call: -
cdr3_aa: CASSLMYGQFEAFF
cdr3_nt: TGTGCCAGCAGTTTAATGTATGGACAATTTGAAGCTTTCTTT

j_call: TRBJ1-1
v_call: TRBV28
clone_size: -
d_call: -
cdr3_aa: CASSPTGEWGTEAFF
cdr3_nt: TGTGCCAGCAGTCCAACGGGGGAGTGGGGCACTGAAGCTTTCTTT

j_call: TRBJ1-3
v_call: TRBV27
clone_size: once
d_call: -
cdr3_aa: CASSPLGGAGNTIYF
cdr3_nt: TGTGCCAGCAGTCCTCTGGGGGGGGCTGGAAACACCATATATTTT

j_call: TRBJ2-7
v_call: TRBV4-1
clone_size: -
d_call: -
cdr3_aa: CASSQLGPPLPHYEQYF
cdr3_nt: TGCGCCAGCAGCCAACTCGGGCCCCCCTTACCGCACTACGAGCAGTACTTC

j_call: TRBJ1-1
v_call: TRBV5-6
clone_size: -
d_call: -
cdr3_aa: CASRTWGGTEAFF
cdr3_nt: TGTGCCAGCAGAACCTGGGGTGGCACTGAAGCTTTCTTT

j_call: TRBJ1-5
v_call: TRBV2
clone_size: -
d_call: -
cdr3_aa: CASSEAGGGWSNQPQHF
cdr3_nt: TGTGCCAGCAGTGAAGCAGGGGGTGGTTGGAGCAATCAGCCCCAGCATTTT